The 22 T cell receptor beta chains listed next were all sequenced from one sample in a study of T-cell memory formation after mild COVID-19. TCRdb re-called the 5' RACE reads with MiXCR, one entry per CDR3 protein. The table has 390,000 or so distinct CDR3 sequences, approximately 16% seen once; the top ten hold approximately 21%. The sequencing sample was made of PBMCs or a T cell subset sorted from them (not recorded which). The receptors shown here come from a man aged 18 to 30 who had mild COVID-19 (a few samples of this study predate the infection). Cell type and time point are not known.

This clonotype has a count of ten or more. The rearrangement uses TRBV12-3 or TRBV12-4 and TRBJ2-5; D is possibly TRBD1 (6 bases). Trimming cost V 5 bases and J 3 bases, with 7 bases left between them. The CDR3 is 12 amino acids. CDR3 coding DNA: TGTGCCAGCAGTCGGACAGAAGAGACCCAGTACTTC. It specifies CASSRTEETQYF.

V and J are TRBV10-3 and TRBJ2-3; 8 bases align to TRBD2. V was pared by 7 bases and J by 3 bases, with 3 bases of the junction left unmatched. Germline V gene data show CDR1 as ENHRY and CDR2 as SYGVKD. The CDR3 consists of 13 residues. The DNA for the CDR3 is TGTGCCATCAACGGGGGGGCAACAGATACGCAGTATTTT. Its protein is CAINGGATDTQYF.

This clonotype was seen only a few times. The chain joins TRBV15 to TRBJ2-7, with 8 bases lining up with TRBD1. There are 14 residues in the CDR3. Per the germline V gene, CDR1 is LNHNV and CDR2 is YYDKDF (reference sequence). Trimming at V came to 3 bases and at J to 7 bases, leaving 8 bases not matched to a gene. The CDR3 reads CATSSARTGREQYF. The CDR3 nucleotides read TGTGCCACCAGCAGTGCCAGGACAGGGCGGGAGCAGTACTTC.

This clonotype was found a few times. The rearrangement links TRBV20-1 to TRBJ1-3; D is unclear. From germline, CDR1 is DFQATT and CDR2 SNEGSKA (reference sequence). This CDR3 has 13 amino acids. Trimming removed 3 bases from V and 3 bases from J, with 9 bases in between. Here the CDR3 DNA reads TGCAGTGCTAGTAATACCCATGGAAACACCATATATTTT. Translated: CSASNTHGNTIYF.

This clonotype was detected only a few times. The DNA of the CDR3 is TGTGCCAGCAGTTTATTAGGCGGGTACTCCTACAATGAGCAGTTCTTC. It yields the protein CASSLLGGYSYNEQFF. The chain employs TRBV27 and TRBJ2-1; D possibly corresponds to TRBD2 (5 bases). The V end lost 1 base, the J end lost 0 bases, and 10 bases lay between the germline ends. CDR3 length equals 16 residues. Germline V CDR1 and CDR2: MNHEY, SMNVEV (reference sequence).

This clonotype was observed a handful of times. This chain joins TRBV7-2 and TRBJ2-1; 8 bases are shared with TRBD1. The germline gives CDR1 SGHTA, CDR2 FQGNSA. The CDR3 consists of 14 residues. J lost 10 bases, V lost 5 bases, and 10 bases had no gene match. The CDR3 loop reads CASSANRGIGEQFF. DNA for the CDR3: TGTGCCAGCAGCGCAAACAGGGGGATCGGCGAGCAGTTCTTC. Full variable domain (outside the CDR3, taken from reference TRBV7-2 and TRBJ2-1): GAGVSQSPSNKVTEKGKDVELRCDPISGHTALYWYRQSLGQGLEFLIYFQGNSAPDKSGLPSDRFSAERTGGSVSTLTIQRTQQEDSAVYLCASSANRGIGEQFFGPGTRLTVL.

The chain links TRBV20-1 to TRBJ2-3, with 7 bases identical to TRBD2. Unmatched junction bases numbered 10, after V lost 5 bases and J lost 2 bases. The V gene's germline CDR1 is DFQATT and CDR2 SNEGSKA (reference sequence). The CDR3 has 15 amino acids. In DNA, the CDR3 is TGCAGTGCTGGAAGCGGGGCGGTATCCACAGATACGCAGTATTTT. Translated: CSAGSGAVSTDTQYF.

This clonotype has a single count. The CDR3 nucleotides read TGTGCCAGCAGTCTTCAGCAGGCCTATCAGCCCCAGCATTTT. Its protein product is CASSLQQAYQPQHF. The chain has TRBV2 and TRBJ1-5; D unresolved. Trimming took off 5 bases at V and 5 bases at J, with 13 bases between the two ends. This CDR3 is 14 amino acids long. Germline V gene data show CDR1 as SNHLY and CDR2 as FYNNEI.

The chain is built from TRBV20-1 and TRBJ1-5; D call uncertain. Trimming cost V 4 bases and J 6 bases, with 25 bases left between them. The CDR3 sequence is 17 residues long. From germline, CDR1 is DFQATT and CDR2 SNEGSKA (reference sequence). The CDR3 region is CSAIAAGLLQYGQPQHF. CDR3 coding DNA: TGCAGTGCTATTGCTGCGGGCTTATTACAGTACGGTCAGCCCCAGCATTTT.

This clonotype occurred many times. CDR3 in DNA: TGTGCCAGTGGGGGGGGACCCGAGTCACCCCTCCACTTT. Its protein product is CASGGGPESPLHF. J is TRBJ1-6 and V is TRBV5-5; perhaps TRBD1 as D (5 bases). From germline, CDR1 is SGHKS and CDR2 YYEKEE (reference sequence). This CDR3 comprises 13 residues. V lost 8 bases and J 10 bases, leaving 16 bases between the germline ends.

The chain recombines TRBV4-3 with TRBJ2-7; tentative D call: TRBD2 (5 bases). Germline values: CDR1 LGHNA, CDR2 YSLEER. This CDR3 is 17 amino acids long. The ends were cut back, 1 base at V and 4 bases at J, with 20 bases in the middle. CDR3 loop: CASSQVSALGEGYEQYV. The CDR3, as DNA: TGCGCCAGCAGCCAAGTCAGTGCGTTGGGAGAGGGTTACGAGCAGTACGTC.

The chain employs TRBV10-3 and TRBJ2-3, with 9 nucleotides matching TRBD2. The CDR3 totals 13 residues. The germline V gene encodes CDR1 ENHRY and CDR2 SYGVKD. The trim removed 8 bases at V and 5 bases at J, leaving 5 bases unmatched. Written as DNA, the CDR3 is TGTGCCATCGGGGGACTAGCAGAAGATACGCAGTATTTT. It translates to CAIGGLAEDTQYF.

The CDR3 nucleotides read TGTGCCAGCAGTATCTCAACAGGGGACGAGCAGTACGTC. This gives the protein CASSISTGDEQYV. The chain links TRBV5-4 to TRBJ2-7; 7 positions match TRBD1. Trimming took 5 bases from V and 5 from J; bases not matched to a gene: 7. CDR3 size: 13 residues. CDR1 and CDR2 from the germline V gene are SGHNT and YYREEE (reference sequence).

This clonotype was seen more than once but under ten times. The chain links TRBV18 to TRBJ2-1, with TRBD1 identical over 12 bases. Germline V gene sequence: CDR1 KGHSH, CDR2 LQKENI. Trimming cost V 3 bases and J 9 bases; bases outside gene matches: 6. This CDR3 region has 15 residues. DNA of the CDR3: TGTGCCAGCTCACCTTCCGGGACAGGGGGCGGTGAGCAGTTCTTC. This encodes CASSPSGTGGGEQFF.

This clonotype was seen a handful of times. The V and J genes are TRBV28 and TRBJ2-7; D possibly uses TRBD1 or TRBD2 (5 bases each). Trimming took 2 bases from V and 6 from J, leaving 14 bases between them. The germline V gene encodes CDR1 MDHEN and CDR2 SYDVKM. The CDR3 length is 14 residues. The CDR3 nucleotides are TGTGCCAGCAGTTTAGGGGGAGCTTCGGGCGAGCAGTACGTC. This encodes CASSLGGASGEQYV.

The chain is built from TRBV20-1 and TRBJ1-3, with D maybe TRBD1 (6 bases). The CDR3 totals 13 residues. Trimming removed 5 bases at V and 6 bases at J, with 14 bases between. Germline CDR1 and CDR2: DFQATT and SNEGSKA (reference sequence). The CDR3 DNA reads TGCAGTGCTCCGCAAAGGGGGGCAAACACCATATATTTT. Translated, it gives CSAPQRGANTIYF.

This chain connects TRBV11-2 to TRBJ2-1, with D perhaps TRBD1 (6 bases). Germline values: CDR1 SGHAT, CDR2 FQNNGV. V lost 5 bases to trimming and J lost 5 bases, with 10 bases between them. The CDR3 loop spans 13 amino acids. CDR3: CASSRTDNNEQFF. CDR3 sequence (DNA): TGTGCCAGCAGCCGGACAGATAACAATGAGCAGTTCTTC.

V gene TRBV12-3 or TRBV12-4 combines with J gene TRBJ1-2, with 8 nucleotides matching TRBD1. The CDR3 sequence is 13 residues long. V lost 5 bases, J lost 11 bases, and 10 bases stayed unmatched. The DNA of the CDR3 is TGTGCCAGCAGTAGACAGGGGTACGGTGGATACACCTTC. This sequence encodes CASSRQGYGGYTF.

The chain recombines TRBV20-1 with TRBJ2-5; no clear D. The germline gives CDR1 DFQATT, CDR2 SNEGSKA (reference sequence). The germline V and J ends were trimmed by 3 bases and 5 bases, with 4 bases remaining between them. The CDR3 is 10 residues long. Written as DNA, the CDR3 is TGCAGTGCTAGGCTTGAGACCCAGTACTTC. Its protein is CSARLETQYF.

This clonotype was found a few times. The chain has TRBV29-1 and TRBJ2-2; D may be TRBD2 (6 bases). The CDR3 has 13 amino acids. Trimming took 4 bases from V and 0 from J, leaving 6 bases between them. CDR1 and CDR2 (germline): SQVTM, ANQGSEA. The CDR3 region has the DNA TGCAGCGTTGGACTAGCGAACACCGGGGAGCTGTTTTTT. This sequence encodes CSVGLANTGELFF.

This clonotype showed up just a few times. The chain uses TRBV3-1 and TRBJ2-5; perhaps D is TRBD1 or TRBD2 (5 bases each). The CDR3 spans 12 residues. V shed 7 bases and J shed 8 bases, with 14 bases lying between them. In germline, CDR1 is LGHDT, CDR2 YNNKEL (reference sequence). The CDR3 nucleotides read TGTGCCAGCACAATTGGGACGGTTACCCAGTACTTC. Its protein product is CASTIGTVTQYF.

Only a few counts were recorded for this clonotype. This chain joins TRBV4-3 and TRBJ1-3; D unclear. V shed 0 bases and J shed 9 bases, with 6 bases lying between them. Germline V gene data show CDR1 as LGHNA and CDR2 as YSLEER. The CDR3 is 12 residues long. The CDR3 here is CASSQESRTIYF. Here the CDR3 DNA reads TGCGCCAGCAGCCAAGAGTCTCGCACCATATATTTT.